Listed below are T cell receptor beta chains from one sample, sequenced in a study of T cells in Graves' hyperthyroidism and ophthalmopathy. TCRdb independently ran MiXCR on the multiplex PCR reads; one entry per CDR3 protein. The table shows about 400,000 distinct CDR3 sequences, with about 15% occurring only once. The material sequenced was blood. Receptors originate from a young woman with Graves' hyperthyroidism. Both conserved end residues are part of each CDR3. A D gene is named only where the DNA matches it firmly. Clone sizes are given selectively: once, few, many, or a class where the clone is expanded.

clone size	D gene	V gene	J gene	CDR3 DNA	CDR3 protein
few	.	TRBV12-3/TRBV12-4	TRBJ1-1	TGTGCCAGCAGTCCGCACCGAAAGGCTGAAGCTTTCTTT	CASSPHRKAEAFF
few	.	TRBV29-1	TRBJ2-1	TGCAGCGCACCCTTCGAGGACAGATCCTACAATGAGCAGTTCTTC	CSAPFEDRSYNEQFF
many	TRBD1	TRBV6-1	TRBJ2-5	TGTGCCAGCAGGAGGACAGGTCACCAAGAGACCCAGTACTTC	CASRRTGHQETQYF
.	.	TRBV29-1	TRBJ2-3	TGCAGCGCCCTTATCTCCACAGATACGCAGTATTTT	CSALISTDTQYF
.	.	TRBV15	TRBJ2-7	TGTGCCACCAGCAGAGGGGAGGAAGGGTGGGCCTACGAGCAGTACTTC	CATSRGEEGWAYEQYF
many	TRBD1	TRBV3-1	TRBJ2-1	TGTGCCAGCAGCCAAGGGACAGGGAACTACAATGAGCAGTTCTTC	CASSQGTGNYNEQFF
many	TRBD2	TRBV5-1	TRBJ2-1	TGCGCCAGCAGCCCCAATGGTTGGGGACTAGCGGGAGGGCAAGAGCAGTTCTTC	CASSPNGWGLAGGQEQFF
many	.	TRBV6-1	TRBJ2-7	TGTGCCAGCACCTTCACCTTCGGAGACGGCCTAGGGCAGTACTTC	CASTFTFGDGLGQYF
many	.	TRBV11-1	TRBJ1-1	TGTGCCAGCAGCTTACCCCCGGACACTGAAGCTTTCTTT	CASSLPPDTEAFF
many	.	TRBV7-3	TRBJ2-1	TGTGCCAGCAGCTTAACGGGTGTACAACCGTACAATGAGCAGTTCTTC	CASSLTGVQPYNEQFF
many	.	TRBV15	TRBJ1-1	TGTGCCACCAGCAGAGTTCTACGGGGGGCGCGGGACACTGAAGCTTTCTTT	CATSRVLRGARDTEAFF
.	.	TRBV27	TRBJ1-4	TGTGCCAGCAAGAGCGGTAGTAATGAAAAACTGTTTTTT	CASKSGSNEKLFF
many	TRBD1	TRBV30	TRBJ1-4	TGTGCCTGGAGTTTTCGGGACAGGCGTGTCGAAAAACTGTTTTTT	CAWSFRDRRVEKLFF
.	.	TRBV5-1	TRBJ1-1	TGCGCCAGCGGCTCCGAAGAATTGAACACTGAAGCTTTCTTT	CASGSEELNTEAFF
.	TRBD2	TRBV30	TRBJ2-3	TGTGCCTGGATTCCGGGGGGGCCGTCAGATACGCAGTATTTT	CAWIPGGPSDTQYF
many	.	TRBV10-3	TRBJ1-2	TGTGCCAACGCCTTGGAGGGGGAAATCGGTGGCTACACCTTC	CANALEGEIGGYTF
many	.	TRBV12-5	TRBJ1-6	TGTGCTAGTGGTTTCGGGACGGGTCATTCACCCCTCCACTTT	CASGFGTGHSPLHF
many	TRBD2	TRBV11-2	TRBJ2-7	TGTGCCAGCAGCTCGGTTAGCGGGAGAGGTTACGAGCAGTACTTC	CASSSVSGRGYEQYF
many	TRBD2	TRBV20-1	TRBJ2-3	TGCAGTGCTCCGTATCGCGGGGGGGCCAATTCTGCAGATACGCAGTATTTT	CSAPYRGGANSADTQYF
many	.	TRBV11-1	TRBJ2-3	TGTGCCAGCAGCTTCGAGGCATATACGCAGTATTTT	CASSFEAYTQYF
many	TRBD2	TRBV5-1	TRBJ2-7	TGCGCCAGCAGCTTTAGCGGGGAGAGCTCCTACGAGCAGTACTTC	CASSFSGESSYEQYF
few	.	TRBV12-5	TRBJ2-3	TGTGCTAGTGGTTTTCTAAGCACAGATACGCAGTATTTT	CASGFLSTDTQYF
many	TRBD2	TRBV11-3	TRBJ2-5	TGTGCCAGCAGCTTAGAGGGACTAGCGCCAGGGAGGGAGACCCAGTACTTC	CASSLEGLAPGRETQYF
many	.	TRBV24-1	TRBJ2-1	TGTGCCACCAGTATCCCCCCTAGTATTGAGCAGTTCTTC	CATSIPPSIEQFF
many	.	TRBV12-3/TRBV12-4	TRBJ1-2	TGTGCCAGCAACCGGGGGGGGAGCTACACCTTC	CASNRGGSYTF
once	TRBD1	TRBV20-1	TRBJ2-5	TGCAGTGCAAATGACAGGGTACAAGAGACCCAGTACTTC	CSANDRVQETQYF
many	.	TRBV9	TRBJ1-1	TGTGCCAGCAGCGTAGCCCCAATTGGGGCTAATACTGAAGCTTTCTTT	CASSVAPIGANTEAFF
many	TRBD2	TRBV13	TRBJ2-5	TGTGCCAGCAGCCGGGAGGCCCAGGAGACCCAGTACTTC	CASSREAQETQYF
many	TRBD2	TRBV27	TRBJ2-3	TGTGCCAGCAGCCCAGCGGGGCTCACAGATACGCAGTATTTT	CASSPAGLTDTQYF
few	.	TRBV3-1	TRBJ2-2	TGTGCCAGCAGCCAAGTAGCCGGGGAATTGGGCGGGGAGCTGTTTTTT	CASSQVAGELGGELFF
.	.	TRBV19	TRBJ2-3	TGTGCCAGTAGCCTCATAAGTGCAGATACGCAGTATTTT	CASSLISADTQYF
many	.	TRBV2	TRBJ1-4	TGTGCCAGCGGGTCCGGGGGGCTAGACGAAAAACTGTTTTTT	CASGSGGLDEKLFF
many	.	TRBV7-9	TRBJ2-7	TGTGCCAGCAGCTTAGCGGGCAGCTCCTACGAGCAGTACTTC	CASSLAGSSYEQYF